These 12 T cell receptor beta chains share one sample of origin, sequenced in a study of T cell responses to AZD1222 COVID-19 vaccine. Method: immunoSEQ multiplex PCR; TCRdb's copy keeps in-frame clones and lacks some. The repertoire holds 100,000 to 120,000 clones, with roughly 90% as singletons. The sample was peripheral blood, taken on day 0 of AZD1222 vaccination. The origin of the receptors is an adult in good health.

This clone came up a few times. The chain joins TRBV27 to TRBJ2-2; 7 bases match TRBD1. The trim removed 4 bases at V and 6 bases at J, leaving 11 bases unmatched. The germline V gene encodes CDR1 MNHEY and CDR2 SMNVEV (reference sequence). There are 16 residues in the CDR3. CDR3 sequence reads: CASSSYRQGRAGELFF. Here the CDR3 DNA reads TGTGCCAGCAGTTCCTACCGACAGGGCCGCGCCGGGGAGCTGTTTTTT.

V and J are TRBV7-9 and TRBJ2-1, with 8 bases matching TRBD2. Germline lookup yields CDR1 SEHNR and CDR2 FQNEAQ (reference sequence). CDR3 length equals 15 residues. V shed 2 bases and J 5 bases; nucleotides not matched to a gene: 5. In nucleotides, the CDR3 is TGTGCCAGCAGCTTATCGGCGGGGGGCGACAATGAGCAGTTCTTC. It encodes CASSLSAGGDNEQFF.

The chain's CDR3 is CASTGLAGGYNEQFF. The CDR3, as DNA: TGTGCCAGCACCGGACTAGCGGGAGGGTACAATGAGCAGTTCTTC. This chain connects TRBV7-2 to TRBJ2-1; TRBD2 matches at 15 bases. Trimming cost V 7 bases and J 4 bases; bases outside gene matches: 2. This CDR3 region has 15 residues. The germline CDR1 and CDR2 sequences are SGHTA and FQGNSA.

The rearrangement uses TRBV14 and TRBJ2-1; D might be TRBD1 (6 bases). V lost 4 bases and J lost 3, with 13 bases in between. This CDR3 has 15 residues. Germline values: CDR1 SGHDN, CDR2 FVKESK. CDR3: CASSPGVSLYNEQFF. The CDR3 DNA reads TGTGCCAGCAGCCCAGGGGTTAGTCTCTACAATGAGCAGTTCTTC.

The V call is TRBV11-3, the J call TRBJ2-7; D tentatively reads TRBD1 or TRBD2 (5 bases each). The V gene's germline CDR1 is SGHNT and CDR2 YENEEA. The CDR3 contains 16 residues. Between the trimmed V and J ends, which lost 5 bases and 9 bases, there was a span of 26 bases. The CDR3 loop is CASSLNDGAGRLGQYF. The CDR3 nucleotides read TGTGCCAGCAGCCTCAACGACGGGGCAGGGCGGCTGGGGCAGTACTTC.

Comments on this clone: The same CDR3 also results from other DNA sequences found in this sample. V usage is TRBV5-1 and J usage is TRBJ2-5; D is unclear. V lost 0 bases to trimming and J lost 5 bases, with 2 bases between them. This CDR3 is 11 amino acids long. Germline assignment: CDR1 SGHRS and CDR2 YFSETQ. This CDR3 is CASSLDETQYF. The CDR3 DNA reads TGCGCCAGCAGCTTGGACGAGACCCAGTACTTC. The whole variable domain, filled in from reference TRBV5-1 and TRBJ2-5, reads KAGVTQTPRYLIKTRGQQVTLSCSPISGHRSVSWYQQTPGQGLQFLFEYFSETQRNKGNFPGRFSGRQFSNSRSEMNVSTLELGDSALYLCASSLDETQYFGPGTRLLVL.

CDR3 coding DNA: TGTGCCAGCAGTGAATCAGGGGGGATCTACGAGCAGTACTTC. Residues: CASSESGGIYEQYF. The chain uses TRBV2 and TRBJ2-7, with a tentative D call TRBD1 (7 bases). The V end lost 2 bases, the J end lost 3 bases, and 11 bases lay between the germline ends. Looked up from germline, CDR1 is SNHLY and CDR2 is FYNNEI. The CDR3 extends over 14 amino acids.

V usage is TRBV10-2 and J usage is TRBJ2-1, with 10 bases matching TRBD2. Germline V gene lookup returns CDR1 WSHSY and CDR2 SAAADI. The CDR3 consists of 17 residues. V lost 4 bases, J lost 4 bases, and 10 bases stayed unmatched. CDR3 coding DNA: TGCGCCAGCAGTGGAGGCCTTACTAGCGGGACTTACAATGAGCAGTTCTTC. The encoded protein is CASSGGLTSGTYNEQFF.

V gene TRBV27 combines with J gene TRBJ1-2; D not certain. Trimming took 3 bases from V and 0 from J, leaving 11 bases between them. Looked up from germline, CDR1 is MNHEY and CDR2 is SMNVEV (reference sequence). CDR3 size: 15 residues. The DNA for the CDR3 is TGTGCCAGCAGTTTCATGCAGGCGGCTAACTATGGCTACACCTTC. This encodes CASSFMQAANYGYTF.

The chain uses TRBV11-2 and TRBJ2-7, with a weak D call TRBD1 (6 bases). V was shortened by 4 bases and J by 3 bases, with 10 bases between the two germline ends. The CDR3 totals 13 residues. CDR1 and CDR2 (germline): SGHAT, FQNNGV. For the CDR3, the DNA is TGTGCCAGCAGCTGGGGGCGTGACTACGAGCAGTACTTC. Protein product: CASSWGRDYEQYF.

V usage is TRBV28 and J usage is TRBJ2-4, with 7 bases matching TRBD1. CDR3 length: 17 residues. The V and J ends lost 5 bases and 7 bases, in that order; junction bases with no gene match: 17. Germline V lookup: CDR1 MDHEN, CDR2 SYDVKM. CDR3 DNA: TGTGCCAGCAGTCTCCTGGGGACAGAACCCACCAGGAACATTCAGTACTTC. Translating it yields CASSLLGTEPTRNIQYF.

The chain carries TRBV10-3 and TRBJ2-1, with a weak D call TRBD1 (7 bases). This CDR3 is built from 14 residues. V gave up 7 bases and J gave up 8 bases, with 18 bases separating them. CDR1 ENHRY and CDR2 SYGVKD come from the germline V gene. In DNA form, the CDR3 reads TGTGCCATCACCGAGCAGGGGGGTCTTGATGAGCAGTTCTTC. Its protein product is CAITEQGGLDEQFF.